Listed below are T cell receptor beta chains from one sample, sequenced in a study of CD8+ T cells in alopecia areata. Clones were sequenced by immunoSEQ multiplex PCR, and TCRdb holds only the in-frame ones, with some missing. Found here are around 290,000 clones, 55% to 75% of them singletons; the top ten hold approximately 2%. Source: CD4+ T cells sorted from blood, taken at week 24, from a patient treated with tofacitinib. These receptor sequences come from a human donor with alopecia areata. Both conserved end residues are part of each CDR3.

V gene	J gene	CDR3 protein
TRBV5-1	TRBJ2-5	CASSLDRVQETQYF
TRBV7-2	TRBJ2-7	CASSTRGGGPYEQYF
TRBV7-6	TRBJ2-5	CASSLPGQGQYF
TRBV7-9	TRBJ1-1	CASRKRENTEAFF
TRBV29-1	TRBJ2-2	CSVLPGNTGELFF
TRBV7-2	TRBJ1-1	CASSFVPAVSTEAFF
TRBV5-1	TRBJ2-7	CASSGTGFDEQYF
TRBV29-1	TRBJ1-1	CSVEVMRNTEAFF
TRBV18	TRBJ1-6	CASGRAYNSPLHF
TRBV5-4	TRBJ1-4	CASSLDGTGGSKEKLFF
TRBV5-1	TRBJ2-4	CASSSDILGDIQYF
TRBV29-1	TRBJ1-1	CSASNERTLNTEAFF
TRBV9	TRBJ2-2	CASSVAGGELFF
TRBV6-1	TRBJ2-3	CASSGPGQRGTGGAADTQYF
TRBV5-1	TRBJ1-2	CASTSGGGNYGYTF
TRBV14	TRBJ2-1	CASSLPGGTYNEQFF
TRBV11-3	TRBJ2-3	CASSYGARTDTQYF
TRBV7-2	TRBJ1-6	CASSPQGRGNSPLHF
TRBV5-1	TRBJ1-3	CASSLEGSGNTIYF
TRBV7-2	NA	CASSPSAGSYEQYF
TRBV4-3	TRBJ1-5	CASSQEPSNQPQHF
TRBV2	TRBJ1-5	CASNKETSQPQHF
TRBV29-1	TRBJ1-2	CSACLQINYGYTF
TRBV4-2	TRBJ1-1	CASSAGTGMGEAFF
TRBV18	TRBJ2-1	CASSPGQGGSWNEQFF
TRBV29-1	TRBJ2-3	CSARRSANTDTQYF
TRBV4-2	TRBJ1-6	CASSQVGGRHLGGSPLHF
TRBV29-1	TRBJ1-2	CSVEDGTAYGYTF
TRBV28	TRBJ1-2	CASSSPAGDYGYTF
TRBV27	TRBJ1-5	CASSKSNQPQHF
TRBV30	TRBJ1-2	CAWSVLLPAGYTF
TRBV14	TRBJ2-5	CASSPLSRIGQYF
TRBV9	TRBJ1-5	CASSVDINSNQPQHF
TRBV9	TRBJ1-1	CASSPEDRNTEAFF
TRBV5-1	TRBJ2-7	CASSPASPGPWGEQYF
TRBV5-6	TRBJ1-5	CASSSTGVNQPQHF
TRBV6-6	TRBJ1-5	CASRGQGVANQPQHF
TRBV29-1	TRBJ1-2	CSVEDWVLRDGYTF
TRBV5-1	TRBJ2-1	CASSSTGAGEQFF
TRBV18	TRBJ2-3	CASSPRGAGADTQYF
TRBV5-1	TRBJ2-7	CASSRDRGGLEQYF
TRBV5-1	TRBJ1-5	CASSLEAGGSSNQPQHF
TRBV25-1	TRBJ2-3	CASGHSAVDTQYF
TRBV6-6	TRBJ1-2	CASSYSQGDGYTF
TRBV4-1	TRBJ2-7	CASSQDEAVRSYEQYF
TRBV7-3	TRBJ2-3	CASSSQTYTDTQYF
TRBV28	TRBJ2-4	CASSLIEGGDQYF
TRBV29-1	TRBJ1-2	CSVASPPLNYGYTF
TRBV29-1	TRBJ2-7	CSVKPGQGSYEQYF
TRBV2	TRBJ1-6	CASSVASPLHF
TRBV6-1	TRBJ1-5	CASSVGDRAQPQHF